Below, one T cell receptor beta chain is given with its context. These data originate in a study of cytomegalovirus exposure and HLA in healthy donors. PCR employed 60 Vbeta and 13 Jbeta primers. Generated by immunoSEQ multiplex PCR, the TCRdb table keeps only in-frame clones and is missing some. This table has 110,000 or so clones, over 8.5% appearing once. The CDR3 covers 14 residues. Germline V lookup: CDR1 WSHSY, CDR2 SAAADI. J was trimmed by 12 bases and V by 3 bases; bases with no gene match: 10. The sequence was collected from a woman between 35 and 50 years old in good health and CMV-seropositive. This chain uses TRBV10-2 with TRBJ1-4; TRBD1 aligns across 7 bases. Sequencing input: PBMCs. CDR3 DNA: TGCGCCAGCAGTGAAGGACAGGAAAGTGGAGAACTGTTTTTT. As protein: CASSEGQESGELFF.